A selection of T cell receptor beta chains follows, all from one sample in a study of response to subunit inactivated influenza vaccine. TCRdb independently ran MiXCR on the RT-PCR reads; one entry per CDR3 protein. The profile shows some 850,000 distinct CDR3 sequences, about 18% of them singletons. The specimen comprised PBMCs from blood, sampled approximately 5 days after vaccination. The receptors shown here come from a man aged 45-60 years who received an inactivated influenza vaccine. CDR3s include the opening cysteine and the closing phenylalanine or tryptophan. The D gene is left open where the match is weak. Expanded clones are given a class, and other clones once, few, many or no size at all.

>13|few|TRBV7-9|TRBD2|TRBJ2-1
CASSGRALDEQFF
TGTGCCTCTAGCGGGAGGGCCTTGGATGAGCAGTTCTTC
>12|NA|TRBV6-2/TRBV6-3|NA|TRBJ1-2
CASSSSVYGYTF
TGTGCCAGCAGTTCCTCAGTATATGGCTACACCTTC
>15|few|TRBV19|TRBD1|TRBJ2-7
CASSMSQGASYEQYF
TGTGCCAGTAGTATGAGTCAGGGGGCTTCCTACGAGCAGTACTTC
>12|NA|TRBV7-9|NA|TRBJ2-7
CASSSALVGQYF
TGTGCCAGCAGCTCCGCCCTGGTAGGGCAGTACTTC
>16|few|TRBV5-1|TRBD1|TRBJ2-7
CASSLKGQSSSYEQYF
TGCGCCAGCAGCTTAAAGGGACAGTCAAGCTCCTACGAGCAGTACTTC
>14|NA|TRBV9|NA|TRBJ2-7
CASSVAYGPYEQYF
TGTGCCAGCAGCGTAGCATATGGACCTTACGAGCAGTACTTC
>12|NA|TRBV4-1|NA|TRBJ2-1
CASSQVRDKQFF
TGCGCCAGCAGCCAAGTGCGGGATAAGCAGTTCTTC
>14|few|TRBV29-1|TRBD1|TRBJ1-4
CSVSAGTGGEKLFF
TGCAGCGTATCCGCCGGGACAGGAGGCGAAAAACTGTTTTTT
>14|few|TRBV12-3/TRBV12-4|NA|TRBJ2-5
CASSFRDGQETQYF
TGTGCCAGCAGTTTCAGGGATGGGCAAGAGACCCAGTACTTC
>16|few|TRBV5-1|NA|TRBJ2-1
CASSSLDTSSYNEQFF
TGCGCCAGCAGCTCGCTGGACACGAGCTCCTACAATGAGCAGTTCTTC
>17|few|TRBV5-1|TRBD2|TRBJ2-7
CASSLGSGRSLTYEQYF
TGCGCCAGCAGCTTGGGTAGCGGGCGATCGCTTACCTACGAGCAGTACTTC
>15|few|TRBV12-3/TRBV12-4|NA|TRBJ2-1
CASSSGTISYNEQFF
TGTGCCAGCAGTTCCGGGACAATCTCCTACAATGAGCAGTTCTTC
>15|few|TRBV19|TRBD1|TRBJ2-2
CASRKQGEYTGELFF
TGTGCCAGTAGAAAGCAGGGGGAATACACCGGGGAGCTGTTTTTT
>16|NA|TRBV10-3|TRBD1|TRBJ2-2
CAISDIATGASGELFF
TGTGCCATCAGTGATATTGCTACAGGGGCTTCCGGGGAGCTGTTTTTT
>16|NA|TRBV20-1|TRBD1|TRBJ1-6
CSARAGTGNRRSPLHF
TGCAGTGCTAGAGCCGGGACAGGGAATAGGCGTTCACCCCTCCACTTT
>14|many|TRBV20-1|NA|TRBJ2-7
CSARDGGGSLDMYF
TGCAGTGCTAGAGATGGTGGGGGCTCGCTGGATATGTACTTC
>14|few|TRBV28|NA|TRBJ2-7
CASIEGLSSYEQYF
TGTGCCAGCATCGAGGGATTGAGCTCCTACGAGCAGTACTTC
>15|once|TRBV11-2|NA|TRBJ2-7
CASSFRQGDSYEQYF
TGTGCCAGCAGCTTTAGGCAGGGTGACTCCTACGAGCAGTACTTC
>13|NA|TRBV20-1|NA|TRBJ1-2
CSARRGVVDGYTF
TGCAGTGCTAGAAGGGGGGTGGTTGATGGCTACACCTTC
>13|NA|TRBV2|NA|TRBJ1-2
CAITGGLGGGYTF
TGTGCCATTACGGGGGGCTTAGGGGGTGGCTACACCTTC
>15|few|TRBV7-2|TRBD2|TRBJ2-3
CASSFPPGTTDTQYF
TGTGCCAGCAGCTTCCCACCAGGGACTACGGATACGCAGTATTTT
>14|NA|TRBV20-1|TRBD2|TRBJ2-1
CSARGPSGSPEQFF
TGCAGTGCTAGAGGTCCTAGCGGGAGTCCTGAGCAGTTCTTC
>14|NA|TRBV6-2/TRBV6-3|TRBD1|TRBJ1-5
CASSYSGQGGDQHF
TGTGCCAGCAGTTACTCCGGACAGGGTGGGGACCAGCATTTT
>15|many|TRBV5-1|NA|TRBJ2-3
CASSSGTGATDTQYF
TGCGCCAGCAGTTCCGGGACTGGAGCCACAGATACGCAGTATTTT
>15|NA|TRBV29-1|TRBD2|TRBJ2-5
CSVAPGGRGQETQYF
TGCAGCGTAGCCCCGGGGGGGCGAGGGCAAGAGACCCAGTACTTC
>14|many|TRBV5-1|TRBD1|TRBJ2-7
CASSFRDRSYEQYF
TGTGCCAGCAGCTTCCGGGACAGGTCCTACGAGCAGTACTTC
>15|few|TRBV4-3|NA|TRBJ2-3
CASSQDGSKTDTQYF
TGCGCCAGCAGCCAAGATGGGTCCAAAACAGATACGCAGTATTTT
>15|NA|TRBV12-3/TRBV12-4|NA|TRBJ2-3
CASSRTLDSTDTQYF
TGTGCCAGCAGCCGGACGTTAGATAGCACAGATACGCAGTATTTT
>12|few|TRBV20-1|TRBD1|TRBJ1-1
CSARGDRDQAFF
TGCAGTGCTAGGGGGGACAGGGACCAGGCTTTCTTT
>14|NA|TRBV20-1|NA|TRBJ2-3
CSAEARSGTDTQCF
TGCAGTGCCGAGGCCCGGTCCGGCACAGATACGCAGTGTTTT
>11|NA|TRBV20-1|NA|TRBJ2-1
CSALAAGEQFF
TGCAGTGCTCTAGCAGCGGGTGAGCAGTTCTTC
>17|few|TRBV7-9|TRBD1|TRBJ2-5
CASSSYQGAPYQETQYF
TGTGCCAGCAGCTCTTACCAGGGGGCGCCGTACCAAGAGACCCAGTACTTC
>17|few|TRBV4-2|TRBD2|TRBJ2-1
CASSQDWTSGSYNEQFF
TGTGCCAGCAGCCAGGATTGGACTAGCGGGAGTTATAATGAGCAGTTCTTC
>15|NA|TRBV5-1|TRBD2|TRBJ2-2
CASSRTSTAAGELFF
TGCGCCAGCAGCCGGACTAGTACTGCCGCCGGGGAGCTGTTTTTT
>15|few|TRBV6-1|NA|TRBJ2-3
CASSDLEGFTDTQYF
TGTGCCAGCAGTGATCTTGAGGGTTTCACAGATACGCAGTATTTT
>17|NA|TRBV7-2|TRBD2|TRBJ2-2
CASSPRLAGVHTGELFF
TGTGCCAGCAGCCCACGACTAGCGGGTGTTCACACCGGGGAGCTGTTTTTT
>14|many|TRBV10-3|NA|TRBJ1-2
CASKRLVEGYGYTF
TGTGCCTCCAAGAGACTGGTTGAAGGCTATGGCTACACCTTC
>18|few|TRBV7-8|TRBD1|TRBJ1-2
CASSLATGTGGPAEGYTF
TGTGCCAGCAGCTTAGCGACCGGGACAGGGGGCCCGGCCGAGGGCTACACCTTC
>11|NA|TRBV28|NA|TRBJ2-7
CASSLWFEQYF
TGTGCCAGCAGTTTATGGTTTGAGCAGTACTTC